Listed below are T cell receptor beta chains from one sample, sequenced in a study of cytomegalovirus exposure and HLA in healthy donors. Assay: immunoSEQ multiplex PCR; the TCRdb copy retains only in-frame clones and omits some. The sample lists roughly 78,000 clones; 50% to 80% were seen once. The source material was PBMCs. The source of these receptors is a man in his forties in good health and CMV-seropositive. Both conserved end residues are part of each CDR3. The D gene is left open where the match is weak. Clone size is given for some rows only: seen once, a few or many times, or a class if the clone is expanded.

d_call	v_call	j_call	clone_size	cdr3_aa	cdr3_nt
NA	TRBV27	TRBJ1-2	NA	CASSLMGQNYGYTF	TGTGCCAGCAGTTTAATGGGGCAGAACTATGGCTACACCTTC
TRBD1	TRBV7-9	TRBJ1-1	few	CASSTFRTGVEGTEAFF	TGTGCCAGCAGCACATTCCGGACAGGGGTCGAAGGGACTGAAGCTTTCTTT
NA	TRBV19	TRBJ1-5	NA	CASSLRTTLNQPQHF	TGTGCCAGTAGTTTAAGGACAACGCTCAATCAGCCCCAGCATTTT
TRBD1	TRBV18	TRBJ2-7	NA	CASSGTGMNEQYF	TGTGCCAGCTCAGGGACAGGGATGAACGAGCAGTACTTC
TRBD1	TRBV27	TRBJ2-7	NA	CASSSRRDRGSYEQYF	TGTGCCAGCAGTTCGCGCCGGGACAGGGGGTCCTACGAGCAGTACTTC
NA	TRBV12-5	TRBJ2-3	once	CASGLVMGPSTDTQYF	TGTGCTAGTGGTTTGGTAATGGGCCCTAGCACAGATACGCAGTATTTT
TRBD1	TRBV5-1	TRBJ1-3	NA	CASSLTGPGGNTIYF	TGCGCCAGCAGTTTGACAGGGCCGGGTGGAAACACCATATATTTT
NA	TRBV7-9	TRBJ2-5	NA	CASSLGGLAWGSWQETQYF	TGTGCCAGCAGCTTGGGTGGCCTAGCATGGGGTTCATGGCAAGAGACCCAGTACTTC
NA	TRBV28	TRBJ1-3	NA	CASTPGGGTGNTIYF	TGTGCCAGCACCCCTGGCGGGGGCACTGGAAACACCATATATTTT
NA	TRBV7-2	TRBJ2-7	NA	CASSLAGSSSHYEQYF	TGTGCCAGCAGCTTAGCGGGGAGTAGCTCCCACTACGAGCAGTACTTC
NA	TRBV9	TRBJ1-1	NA	CASSQARDPGYAFF	TGTGCCAGCAGCCAAGCCCGCGACCCCGGGTACGCTTTCTTT
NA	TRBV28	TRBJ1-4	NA	CASSFRGAKLFF	TGTGCCAGCAGTTTTCGGGGTGCAAAACTGTTTTTT
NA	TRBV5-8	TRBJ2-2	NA	CASSLFSAGTGELFF	TGTGCCAGCAGCCTGTTTTCCGCCGGGACCGGGGAGCTGTTTTTT
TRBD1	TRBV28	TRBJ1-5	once	CATKGDREGQPQHF	TGTGCCACTAAAGGGGACAGGGAGGGTCAGCCCCAGCATTTT
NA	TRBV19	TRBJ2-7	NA	CASSLTASSYEQYF	TGTGCCAGTAGTCTGACAGCGAGCTCCTACGAGCAGTACTTC
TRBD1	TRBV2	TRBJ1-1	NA	CASRGTGGDTEAFF	TGTGCCAGCAGGGGGACAGGGGGGGACACTGAAGCTTTCTTT
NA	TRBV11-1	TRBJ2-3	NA	CASSLQGRTDTQYF	TGTGCCAGCAGCTTGCAGGGTAGAACAGATACGCAGTATTTT
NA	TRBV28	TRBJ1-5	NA	CASSLSLQPQHF	TGTGCCAGCAGTTTGTCCCTCCAGCCCCAGCATTTT
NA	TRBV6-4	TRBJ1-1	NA	CASRSQGSVSEAFF	TGTGCCAGCAGATCACAGGGATCGGTGTCTGAAGCTTTCTTT
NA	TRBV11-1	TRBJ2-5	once	CASSPTGENIRETQYF	TGTGCCAGCAGCCCGACCGGGGAAAACATCCGAGAGACCCAGTACTTC
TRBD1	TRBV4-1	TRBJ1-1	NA	CASSLRRGQGPGGLMNTEAFF	TGCGCCAGCAGCCTACGAAGGGGGCAAGGGCCGGGCGGACTGATGAACACTGAAGCTTTCTTT
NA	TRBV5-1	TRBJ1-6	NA	CASSLNTPQNSPLHF	TGCGCCAGCAGCCTCAATACTCCACAGAATTCACCCCTCCACTTT
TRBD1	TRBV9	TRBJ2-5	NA	CASSGSGQGEETQYF	TGTGCCAGCAGCGGCAGTGGACAGGGGGAAGAGACCCAGTACTTC
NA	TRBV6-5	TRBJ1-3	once	CASSINRNGNTIYF	TGTGCCAGCAGCATTAACAGAAATGGAAACACCATATATTTT
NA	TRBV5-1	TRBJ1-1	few	CASSLGSRGTEAFF	TGCGCCAGCAGCTTGGGGTCCAGGGGCACTGAAGCTTTCTTT
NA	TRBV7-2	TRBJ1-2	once	CASSFQENPNYGYTF	TGTGCCAGCAGCTTCCAGGAAAATCCCAACTATGGCTACACCTTC
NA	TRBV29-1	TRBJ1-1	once	CSVVGVRANTEAFF	TGCAGCGTTGTAGGAGTCAGGGCTAACACTGAAGCTTTCTTT
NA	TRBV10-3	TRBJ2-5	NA	CAISGGGTQETQYF	TGTGCCATCAGTGGGGGGGGGACACAAGAGACCCAGTACTTC
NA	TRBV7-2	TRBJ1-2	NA	CASSSGQSHGYTF	TGTGCCAGCAGCTCCGGACAATCGCATGGCTACACCTTC
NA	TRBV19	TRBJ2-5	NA	CASTPGGAIQETQYF	TGTGCCAGTACCCCAGGAGGGGCGATTCAAGAGACCCAGTACTTC
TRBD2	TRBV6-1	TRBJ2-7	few	CASRVGGGPSYEQYF	TGTGCCAGCAGGGTCGGGGGGGGGCCATCCTACGAGCAGTACTTC
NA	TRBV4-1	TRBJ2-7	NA	CASSPGQGPSYEQYF	TGCGCCAGCAGCCCAGGCCAGGGTCCCTCCTACGAGCAGTACTTC
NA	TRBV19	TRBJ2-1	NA	CASTLKGGYNEQFF	TGTGCCAGTACCCTAAAGGGGGGGTACAATGAGCAGTTCTTC
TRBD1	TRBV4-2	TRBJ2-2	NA	CASSPPGTGGSHTGELFF	TGTGCCAGCAGCCCGCCCGGGACAGGGGGTTCGCACACCGGGGAGCTGTTTTTT
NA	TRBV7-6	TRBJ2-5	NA	CASSGITGYQETQYF	TGTGCCAGCAGCGGGATTACAGGCTACCAAGAGACCCAGTACTTC
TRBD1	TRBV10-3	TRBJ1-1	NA	CAMQQDRAYTEAFF	TGTGCCATGCAACAGGACAGGGCATACACTGAAGCTTTCTTT
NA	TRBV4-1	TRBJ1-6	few	CASSQAPGLSNSPLHF	TGCGCCAGCAGCCAAGCACCGGGACTGAGTAATTCACCCCTCCACTTT
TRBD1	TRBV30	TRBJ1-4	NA	CALEDRRFEKLFF	TGTGCCTTGGAGGACAGGAGGTTTGAAAAACTGTTTTTT